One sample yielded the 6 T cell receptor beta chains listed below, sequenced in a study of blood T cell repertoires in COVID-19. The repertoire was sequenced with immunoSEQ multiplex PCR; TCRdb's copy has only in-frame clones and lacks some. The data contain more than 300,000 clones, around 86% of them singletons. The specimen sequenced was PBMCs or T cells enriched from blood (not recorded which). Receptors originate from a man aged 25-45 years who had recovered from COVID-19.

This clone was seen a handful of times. CDR3 residues: CASSLPNQGALNQPQHF. The CDR3 DNA reads as TGTGCCAGCAGCTTACCCAACCAGGGGGCGCTTAATCAGCCCCAGCATTTT. The chain links TRBV7-2 to TRBJ1-5; 8 bases line up with TRBD1. CDR1 and CDR2 (germline): SGHTA, FQGNSA. Unmatched junction bases numbered 10, after V lost 2 bases and J lost 4 bases. There are 17 residues in the CDR3.

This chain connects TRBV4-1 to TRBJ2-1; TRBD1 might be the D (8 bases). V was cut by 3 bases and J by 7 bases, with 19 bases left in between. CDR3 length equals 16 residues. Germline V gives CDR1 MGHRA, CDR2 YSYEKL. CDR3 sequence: CASSQTGQGGSNEQFF. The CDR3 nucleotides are TGCGCCAGCAGCCAGACTGGACAGGGAGGGTCTAATGAGCAGTTCTTC.

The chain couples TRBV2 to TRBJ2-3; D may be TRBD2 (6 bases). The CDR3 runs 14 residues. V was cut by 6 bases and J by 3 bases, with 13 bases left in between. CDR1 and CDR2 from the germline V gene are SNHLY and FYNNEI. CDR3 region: CASRFGGTTDTQYF. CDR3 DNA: TGTGCCAGCAGGTTCGGCGGGACGACAGATACGCAGTATTTT.

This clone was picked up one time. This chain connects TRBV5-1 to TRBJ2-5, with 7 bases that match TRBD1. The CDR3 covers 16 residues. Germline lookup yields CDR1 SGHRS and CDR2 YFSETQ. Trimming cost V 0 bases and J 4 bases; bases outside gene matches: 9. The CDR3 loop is CASSLGQGDGGETQYF. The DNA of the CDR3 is TGCGCCAGCAGCTTGGGGCAGGGGGACGGAGGAGAGACCCAGTACTTC. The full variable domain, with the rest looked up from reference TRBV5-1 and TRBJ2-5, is KAGVTQTPRYLIKTRGQQVTLSCSPISGHRSVSWYQQTPGQGLQFLFEYFSETQRNKGNFPGRFSGRQFSNSRSEMNVSTLELGDSALYLCASSLGQGDGGETQYFGPGTRLLVL.

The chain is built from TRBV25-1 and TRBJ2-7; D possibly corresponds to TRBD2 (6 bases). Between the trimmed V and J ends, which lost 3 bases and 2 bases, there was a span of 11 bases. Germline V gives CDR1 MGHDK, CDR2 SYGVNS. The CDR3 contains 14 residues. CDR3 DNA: TGTGCCAGCAGTGATTCGACGGGAGCCTACGAGCAGTACTTC. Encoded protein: CASSDSTGAYEQYF.

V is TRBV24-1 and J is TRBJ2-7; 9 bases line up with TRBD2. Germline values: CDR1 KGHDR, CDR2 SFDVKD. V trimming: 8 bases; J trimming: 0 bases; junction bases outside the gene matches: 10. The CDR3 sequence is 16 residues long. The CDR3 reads CATTPGLAVYSYEQYF. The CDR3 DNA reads TGTGCCACCACTCCGGGACTAGCTGTTTACTCCTACGAGCAGTACTTC.